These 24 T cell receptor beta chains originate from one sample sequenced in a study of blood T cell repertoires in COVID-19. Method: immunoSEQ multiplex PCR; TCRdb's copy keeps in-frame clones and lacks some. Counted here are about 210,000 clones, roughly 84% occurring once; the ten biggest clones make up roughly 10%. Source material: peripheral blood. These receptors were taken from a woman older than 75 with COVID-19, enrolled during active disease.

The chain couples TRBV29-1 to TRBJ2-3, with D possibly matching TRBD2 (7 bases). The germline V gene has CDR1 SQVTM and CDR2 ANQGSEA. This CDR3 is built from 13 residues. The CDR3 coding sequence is TGCAGGGTTTCCGGGGGGCTCACAGATACGCAGTATTTT. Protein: CRVSGGLTDTQYF.

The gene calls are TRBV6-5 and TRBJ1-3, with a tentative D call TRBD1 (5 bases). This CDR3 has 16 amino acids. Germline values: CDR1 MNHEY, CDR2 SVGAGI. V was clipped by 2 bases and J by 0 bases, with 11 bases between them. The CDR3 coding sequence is TGTGCCAGCAGTTACGGAGGGGAAAGCTCTGGAAACACCATATATTTT. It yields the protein CASSYGGESSGNTIYF.

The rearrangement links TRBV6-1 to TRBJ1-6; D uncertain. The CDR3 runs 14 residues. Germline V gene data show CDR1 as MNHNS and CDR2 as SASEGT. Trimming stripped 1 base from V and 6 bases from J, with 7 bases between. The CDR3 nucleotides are TGTGCCAGCAGTGAAGTACGGGGTAATTCACCCCTCCACTTT. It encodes CASSEVRGNSPLHF.

CDR3 loop: CASSLGQGNTEAFF. CDR3 sequence (DNA): TGTGCCAGCAGCCTGGGACAGGGGAACACTGAAGCTTTCTTT. V gene TRBV14 combines with J gene TRBJ1-1, with TRBD1 matching 9 bases. From germline, CDR1 is SGHDN and CDR2 FVKESK. This CDR3 region has 14 residues. The V gene end was trimmed by 4 bases and the J gene end by 1 base; junction bases not matched to a gene: 1. The full variable domain, rest sourced from reference TRBV14 and TRBJ1-1, is EAGVTQFPSHSVIEKGQTVTLRCDPISGHDNLYWYRRVMGKEIKFLLHFVKESKQDESGMPNNRFLAERTGGTYSTLKVQPAELEDSGVYFCASSLGQGNTEAFFGQGTRLTVV.

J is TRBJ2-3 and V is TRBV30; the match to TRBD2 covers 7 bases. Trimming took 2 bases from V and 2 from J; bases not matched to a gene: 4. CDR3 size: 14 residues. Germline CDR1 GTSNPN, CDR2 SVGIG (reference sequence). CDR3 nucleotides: TGTGCCTGGAGTAGACTAGCCAACACAGATACGCAGTATTTT. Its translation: CAWSRLANTDTQYF.

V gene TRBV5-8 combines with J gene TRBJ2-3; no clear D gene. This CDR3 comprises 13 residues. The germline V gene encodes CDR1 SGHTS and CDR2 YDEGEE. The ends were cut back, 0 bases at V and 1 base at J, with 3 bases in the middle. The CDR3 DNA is TGTGCCAGCAGCTTGGCGGGCACAGATACGCAGTATTTT. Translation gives CASSLAGTDTQYF.

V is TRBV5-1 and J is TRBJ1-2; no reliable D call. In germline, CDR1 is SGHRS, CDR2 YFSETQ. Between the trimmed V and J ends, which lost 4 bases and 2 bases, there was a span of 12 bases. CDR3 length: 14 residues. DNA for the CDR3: TGCGCCAGCAGCGAAGTGGCGGGAAACTATGGCTACACCTTC. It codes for CASSEVAGNYGYTF.

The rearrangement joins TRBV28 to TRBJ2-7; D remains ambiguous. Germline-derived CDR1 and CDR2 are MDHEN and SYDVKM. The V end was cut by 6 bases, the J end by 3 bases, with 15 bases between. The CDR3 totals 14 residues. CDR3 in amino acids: CASRTRVGGYEQYV. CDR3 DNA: TGTGCCAGCAGGACCCGGGTTGGTGGCTACGAGCAGTACGTC.

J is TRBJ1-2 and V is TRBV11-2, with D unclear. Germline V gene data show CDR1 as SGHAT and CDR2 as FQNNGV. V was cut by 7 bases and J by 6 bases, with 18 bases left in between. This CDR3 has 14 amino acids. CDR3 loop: CASTLSLYGDGYTF. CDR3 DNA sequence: TGTGCCAGCACCCTCAGCTTATACGGGGATGGCTACACCTTC.

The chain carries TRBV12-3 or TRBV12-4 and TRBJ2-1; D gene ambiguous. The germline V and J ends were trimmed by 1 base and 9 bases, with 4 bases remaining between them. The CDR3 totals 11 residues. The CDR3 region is CASSLDIEQFF. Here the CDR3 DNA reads TGTGCCAGCAGTTTAGACATTGAGCAGTTCTTC.

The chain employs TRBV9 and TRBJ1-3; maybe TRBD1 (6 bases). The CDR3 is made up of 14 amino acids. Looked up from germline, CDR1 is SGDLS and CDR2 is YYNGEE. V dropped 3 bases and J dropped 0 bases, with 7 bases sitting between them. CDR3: CASSADSSGNTIYF. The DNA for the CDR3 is TGTGCCAGCAGCGCGGACAGCTCTGGAAACACCATATATTTT.

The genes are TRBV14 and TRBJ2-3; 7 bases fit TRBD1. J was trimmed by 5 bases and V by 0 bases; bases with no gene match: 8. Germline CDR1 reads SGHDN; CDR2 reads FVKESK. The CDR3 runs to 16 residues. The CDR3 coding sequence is TGTGCCAGCAGCCAAGAATATGCGGCAGGGGGAGATACGCAGTATTTT. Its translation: CASSQEYAAGGDTQYF.

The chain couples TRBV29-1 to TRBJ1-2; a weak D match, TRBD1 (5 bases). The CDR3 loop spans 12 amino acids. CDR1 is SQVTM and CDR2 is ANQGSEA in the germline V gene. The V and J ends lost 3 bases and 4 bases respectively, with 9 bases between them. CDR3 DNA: TGCAGCGTTGAGGGGGAGGCCTATGGCTACACCTTC. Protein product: CSVEGEAYGYTF.

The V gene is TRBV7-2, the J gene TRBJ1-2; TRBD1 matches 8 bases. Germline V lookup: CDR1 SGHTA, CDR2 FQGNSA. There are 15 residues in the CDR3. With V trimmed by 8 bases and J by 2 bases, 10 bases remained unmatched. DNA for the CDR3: TGTGCCAGCGATGGACAGGGCTTAGGCAACTATGGCTACACCTTC. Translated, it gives CASDGQGLGNYGYTF.

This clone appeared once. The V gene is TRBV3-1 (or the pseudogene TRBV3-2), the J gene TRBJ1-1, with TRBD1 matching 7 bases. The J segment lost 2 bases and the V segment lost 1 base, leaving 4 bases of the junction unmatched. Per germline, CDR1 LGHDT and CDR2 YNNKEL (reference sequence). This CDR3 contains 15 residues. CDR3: CASSQVGGANTEAFF. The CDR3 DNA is TGTGCCAGCAGCCAAGTAGGGGGCGCTAACACTGAAGCTTTCTTT.

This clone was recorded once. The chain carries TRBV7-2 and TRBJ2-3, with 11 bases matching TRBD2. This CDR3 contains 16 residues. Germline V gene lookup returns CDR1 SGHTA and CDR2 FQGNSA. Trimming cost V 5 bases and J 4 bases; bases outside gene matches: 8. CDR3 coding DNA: TGTGCCAGCAGCCATCTAGCGGGGGGCGTCCCAGATACGCAGTATTTT. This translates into CASSHLAGGVPDTQYF.

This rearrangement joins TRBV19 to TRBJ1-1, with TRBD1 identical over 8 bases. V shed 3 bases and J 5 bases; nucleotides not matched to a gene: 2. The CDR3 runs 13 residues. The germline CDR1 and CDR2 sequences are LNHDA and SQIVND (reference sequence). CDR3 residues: CASSMTGETEAFF. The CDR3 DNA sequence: TGTGCCAGTAGTATGACAGGGGAAACTGAAGCTTTCTTT.

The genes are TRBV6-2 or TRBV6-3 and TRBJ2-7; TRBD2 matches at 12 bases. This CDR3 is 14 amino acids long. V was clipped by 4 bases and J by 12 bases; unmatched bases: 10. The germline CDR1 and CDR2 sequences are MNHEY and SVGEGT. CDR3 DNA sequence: TGTGCCAGCAGTTTGGAGACTAGCGGGGGCCGCAGGTACGTC. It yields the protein CASSLETSGGRRYV.

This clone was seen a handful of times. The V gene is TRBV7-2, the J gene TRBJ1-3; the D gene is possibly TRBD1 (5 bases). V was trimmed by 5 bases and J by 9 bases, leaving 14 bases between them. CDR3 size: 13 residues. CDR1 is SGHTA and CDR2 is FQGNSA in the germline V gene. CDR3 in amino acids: CASSPAGGGTIYF. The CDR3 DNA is TGTGCCAGCAGCCCAGCGGGGGGTGGCACCATATATTTT.

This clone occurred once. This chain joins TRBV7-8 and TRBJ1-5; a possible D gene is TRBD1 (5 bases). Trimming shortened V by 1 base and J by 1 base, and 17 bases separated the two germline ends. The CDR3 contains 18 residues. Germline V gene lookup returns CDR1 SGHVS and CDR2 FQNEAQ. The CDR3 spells CASSLVSAGKGSNQPQHF. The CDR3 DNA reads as TGTGCCAGCAGCTTAGTATCAGCAGGGAAAGGAAGCAATCAGCCCCAGCATTTT.

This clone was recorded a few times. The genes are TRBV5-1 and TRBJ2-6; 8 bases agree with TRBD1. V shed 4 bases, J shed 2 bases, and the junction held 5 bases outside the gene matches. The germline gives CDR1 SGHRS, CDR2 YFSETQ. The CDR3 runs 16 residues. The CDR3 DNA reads TGCGCCAGCAGCACCTCGGACAGGGCTGGGGCCAACGTCCTGACTTTC. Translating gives CASSTSDRAGANVLTF.

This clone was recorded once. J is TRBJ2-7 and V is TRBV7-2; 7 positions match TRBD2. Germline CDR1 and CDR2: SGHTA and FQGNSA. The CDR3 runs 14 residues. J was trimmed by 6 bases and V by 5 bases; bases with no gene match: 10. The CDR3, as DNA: TGTGCCAGCAGCCCTAGACTAGCTTTGACCGAGCAGTACTTC. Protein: CASSPRLALTEQYF.

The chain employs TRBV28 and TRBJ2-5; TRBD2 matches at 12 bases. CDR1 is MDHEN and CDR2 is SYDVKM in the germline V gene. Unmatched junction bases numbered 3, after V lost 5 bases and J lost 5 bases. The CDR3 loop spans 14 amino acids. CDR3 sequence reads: CASSPTSGGETQYF. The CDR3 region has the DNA TGTGCCAGCAGTCCTACTAGCGGGGGGGAGACCCAGTACTTC.

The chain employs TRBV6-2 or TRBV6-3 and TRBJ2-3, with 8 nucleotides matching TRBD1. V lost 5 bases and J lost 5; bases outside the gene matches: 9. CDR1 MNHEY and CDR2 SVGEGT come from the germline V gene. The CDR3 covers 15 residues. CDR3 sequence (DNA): TGTGCCAGCAGTAGGACAGGGCCGCGGGGAGATACGCAGTATTTT. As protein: CASSRTGPRGDTQYF.